These 21 T cell receptor beta chains were all obtained from the same sample, sequenced in a study of Ad26.COV2.S vaccination and SARS-CoV-2 variants. Treatment here: over 15 received Ad26.COV2.S at low or high dose, single or two shots; 5 received placebo; per-sample allocation not given. Collection of the samples took place on day 63 after the first injection of vaccine or placebo. Libraries were prepared by immunoSEQ multiplex PCR; TCRdb keeps only in-frame clonotypes and omits some of them. The sample carries hundreds of thousands of clones, roughly 90% recorded once. Sequencing used peripheral blood, obtained in a trial of Ad26.COV2.S vaccine versus placebo. These receptors were collected from a person between 18 and 65 years old who received the Ad26.COV2.S COVID-19 vaccine or a placebo.

The chain recombines TRBV5-1 with TRBJ1-2; the D gene is possibly TRBD1 (6 bases). Trimming stripped 4 bases from V and 4 bases from J, with 26 bases between. Germline CDR1 reads SGHRS; CDR2 reads YFSETQ. The CDR3 has 18 amino acids. The CDR3 reads CASSRSTGQSSNSYGYTF. CDR3 nucleotide sequence: TGCGCCAGCAGCCGTTCAACCGGACAGTCATCCAACTCCTATGGCTACACCTTC.

The gene calls are TRBV29-1 and TRBJ1-2; tentative D call: TRBD1 (6 bases). Germline V gives CDR1 SQVTM, CDR2 ANQGSEA. The CDR3 extends over 13 amino acids. With 6 bases removed from V and 7 bases from J, the gap between germline ends came to 18 bases. DNA for the CDR3: TGCAGCGTAAGATGGGCAGGGGATCGTGGCTACACCTTC. Its translation is CSVRWAGDRGYTF.

This clone was seen a handful of times. This sequence joins TRBV30 and TRBJ1-6; tentatively, D is TRBD1 (5 bases). The CDR3 contains 12 residues. Germline lookup yields CDR1 GTSNPN and CDR2 SVGIG (reference sequence). V was cut by 5 bases and J by 9 bases, with 11 bases left in between. CDR3 in DNA: TGTGCCTGGGACCGGAGGGGTTCACCCCTCCACTTT. Its protein is CAWDRRGSPLHF.

The CDR3 sequence: CASSSGSAKNIQYF. CDR3 nucleotide sequence: TGTGCCAGCAGCTCCGGGAGTGCCAAAAACATTCAGTACTTC. The rearrangement links TRBV5-4 to TRBJ2-4; D is possibly TRBD2 (6 bases). There are 14 residues in the CDR3. The germline V and J ends were trimmed by 3 bases and 1 base, with 8 bases remaining between them. The germline CDR1 and CDR2 sequences are SGHNT and YYREEE (reference sequence).

V and J are TRBV27 and TRBJ1-5; D gene uncertain. Germline CDR1 MNHEY, CDR2 SMNVEV (reference sequence). Trimming took off 4 bases at V and 7 bases at J, with 14 bases between the two ends. The CDR3 has 14 amino acids. The CDR3 region is CASSWGGPGQPQHF. DNA for the CDR3: TGTGCCAGCAGTTGGGGTGGGCCTGGGCAGCCCCAGCATTTT.

The rearrangement links TRBV30 to TRBJ2-7; D gene ambiguous. From germline, CDR1 is GTSNPN and CDR2 SVGIG (reference sequence). The CDR3 consists of 13 residues. Trimming removed 0 bases from V and 1 base from J, with 7 bases in between. Here the CDR3 reads CAWSVGPSYEQYF. The CDR3 DNA is TGTGCCTGGAGTGTAGGTCCGTCCTACGAGCAGTACTTC.

The chain combines TRBV6-2 or TRBV6-3 with TRBJ1-1, with D hard to call. CDR3 size: 17 residues. From germline, CDR1 is MNHEY and CDR2 SVGEGT. Between the trimmed V and J ends, which lost 0 bases and 1 base, there was a span of 15 bases. This CDR3 is CASSYSTYRQANTEAFF. CDR3 sequence (DNA): TGTGCCAGCAGTTACTCGACGTATCGGCAGGCGAACACTGAAGCTTTCTTT.

J is TRBJ2-3 and V is TRBV27; D remains unclear. Germline V lookup: CDR1 MNHEY, CDR2 SMNVEV (reference sequence). CDR3 length: 14 amino acids. Deletions cut 5 bases from V and 2 bases from J, with 11 bases between. DNA for the CDR3: TGTGCCAGCAGTCCCGGTATGGCCACAGATACGCAGTATTTT. Its translation: CASSPGMATDTQYF.

A single count supports this clone. The chain has TRBV2 and TRBJ2-7, with D uncertain. From germline, CDR1 is SNHLY and CDR2 FYNNEI. There are 13 residues in the CDR3. The V end lost 6 bases, the J end lost 6 bases, and 15 bases lay between the germline ends. The chain's CDR3 is CASSANLSGEQYF. CDR3 DNA sequence: TGTGCCAGCAGCGCTAACCTTTCCGGCGAGCAGTACTTC. Together with reference TRBV2 and TRBJ2-7, the CDR3 gives the full variable domain: EPEVTQTPSHQVTQMGQEVILRCVPISNHLYFYWYRQILGQKVEFLVSFYNNEISEKSEIFDDQFSVERPDGSNFTLKIRSTKLEDSAMYFCASSANLSGEQYFGPGTRLTVT.

The V and J genes are TRBV6-5 and TRBJ2-7; 11 bases are shared with TRBD1. Germline lookup yields CDR1 MNHEY and CDR2 SVGAGI. This CDR3 has 15 residues. The V and J ends lost 6 bases and 2 bases, in that order; junction bases with no gene match: 6. The CDR3 bases are TGTGCCAGCAGCGGCCCGGGACAGGGGGCCTACGAGCAGTACTTC. Amino acids: CASSGPGQGAYEQYF.

The V call is TRBV6-5, the J call TRBJ1-6; D is undetermined. Germline V lookup: CDR1 MNHEY, CDR2 SVGAGI. This CDR3 spans 14 amino acids. V lost 7 bases to trimming and J lost 8 bases, with 15 bases between them. This chain's CDR3 is CASTHGGSDSPLHF. The DNA for the CDR3 is TGTGCCAGCACCCACGGCGGGTCGGATTCACCCCTCCACTTT.

This chain joins TRBV11-2 and TRBJ2-7, with TRBD2 matching over 7 bases. The length of the CDR3 is 14 residues. The V gene's germline CDR1 is SGHAT and CDR2 FQNNGV. Unmatched junction bases numbered 5, after V lost 5 bases and J lost 1 base. The CDR3 DNA sequence: TGTGCCAGCAGCGTCGAGCGGGGATCCTACGAGCAGTACTTC. This sequence encodes CASSVERGSYEQYF. Full variable domain (rest looked up from reference TRBV11-2 and TRBJ2-7): EAGVAQSPRYKIIEKRQSVAFWCNPISGHATLYWYQQILGQGPKLLIQFQNNGVVDDSQLPKDRFSAERLKGVDSTLKIQPAKLEDSAVYLCASSVERGSYEQYFGPGTRLTVT.

The chain has TRBV27 and TRBJ2-7; 10 bases are shared with TRBD1. Germline trimming cut 3 bases from V and 5 bases from J; bases unmatched to any gene: 1. Germline values: CDR1 MNHEY, CDR2 SMNVEV (reference sequence). The CDR3 runs 13 residues. CDR3 region: CASSFGTGDEQYF. The CDR3 nucleotides are TGTGCCAGCAGTTTCGGGACAGGGGACGAGCAGTACTTC.

V and J are TRBV6-6 and TRBJ1-5; 7 bases fit TRBD1. V gave up 8 bases and J gave up 5 bases; unmatched junction bases: 9. The CDR3 is 14 residues long. Germline V gene sequence: CDR1 MNHNY, CDR2 SVGAGI (reference sequence). The CDR3 coding sequence is TGTGCCAGCGTCCGGCCAGGGGGGGATCAGCCCCAGCATTTT. It encodes CASVRPGGDQPQHF.

The chain joins TRBV19 to TRBJ1-5, with 7 bases matching TRBD1. Germline V gene lookup returns CDR1 LNHDA and CDR2 SQIVND (reference sequence). The trim removed 1 base at V and 7 bases at J, leaving 7 bases unmatched. There are 15 residues in the CDR3. DNA of the CDR3: TGTGCCAGTAGTATAGGGAGGGGGCAGGGGCAGCCCCAGCATTTT. As protein: CASSIGRGQGQPQHF.

This chain joins TRBV9 and TRBJ1-2, with 11 bases matching TRBD1. In germline, CDR1 is SGDLS, CDR2 YYNGEE. J lost 4 bases, V lost 0 bases, and 8 bases had no gene match. The CDR3 runs to 17 residues. This CDR3 is CASSVGGQGARSYGYTF. In DNA, the CDR3 is TGTGCCAGCAGCGTAGGAGGACAGGGGGCGCGGAGCTATGGCTACACCTTC.

The chain uses TRBV27 and TRBJ2-7; 11 bases are shared with TRBD1. CDR1 is MNHEY and CDR2 is SMNVEV in the germline V gene (reference sequence). CDR3 length equals 14 residues. V lost 10 bases to trimming and J lost 5 bases; unmatched junction nucleotides: 10. The CDR3 loop reads CATKAGQGVNEQYF. CDR3 DNA sequence: TGTGCCACCAAGGCGGGACAGGGGGTTAACGAGCAGTACTTC.

The J gene is TRBJ1-2, the V gene TRBV30, with TRBD1 identical over 12 bases. Germline V gene data show CDR1 as GTSNPN and CDR2 as SVGIG (reference sequence). This CDR3 spans 19 amino acids. After removal of 2 bases from V and 2 bases from J, the junction contained 15 bases not matched to a gene. CDR3 residues: CAWSSLPGQGAKSNYGYTF. The CDR3, as DNA: TGTGCCTGGAGTAGCCTCCCGGGACAGGGGGCGAAGTCCAACTATGGCTACACCTTC.

This chain links TRBV2 with TRBJ1-2; D is uncertain. This CDR3 is built from 16 residues. Germline CDR1 and CDR2: SNHLY and FYNNEI. The V gene lost 6 bases and the J gene lost 0 bases, with 17 bases spanning the gap. For the CDR3, the DNA is TGTGCCAGCAGCCGCTCTGATCGGAGAGCTAACTATGGCTACACCTTC. This sequence encodes CASSRSDRRANYGYTF.

The chain is built from TRBV5-4 and TRBJ1-1, with a possible D match to TRBD1 (5 bases). CDR1 and CDR2 from the germline V gene are SGHNT and YYREEE (reference sequence). CDR3 size: 15 residues. V lost 2 bases and J lost 0, with 11 bases in between. The CDR3 DNA reads as TGTGCCAGCAGCTTACGAGGGGAATTGAACACTGAAGCTTTCTTT. Translated, it gives CASSLRGELNTEAFF.

The chain couples TRBV30 to TRBJ1-1, with D possibly TRBD1 on 5 matching bases. Germline loops: CDR1 GTSNPN, CDR2 SVGIG (reference sequence). The V end lost 1 base, the J end lost 11 bases, and 17 bases lay between the germline ends. The CDR3 totals 13 residues. CDR3 region: CAWSANGAGGAFF. The DNA of the CDR3 is TGTGCCTGGAGTGCCAACGGGGCGGGTGGGGCTTTCTTT.